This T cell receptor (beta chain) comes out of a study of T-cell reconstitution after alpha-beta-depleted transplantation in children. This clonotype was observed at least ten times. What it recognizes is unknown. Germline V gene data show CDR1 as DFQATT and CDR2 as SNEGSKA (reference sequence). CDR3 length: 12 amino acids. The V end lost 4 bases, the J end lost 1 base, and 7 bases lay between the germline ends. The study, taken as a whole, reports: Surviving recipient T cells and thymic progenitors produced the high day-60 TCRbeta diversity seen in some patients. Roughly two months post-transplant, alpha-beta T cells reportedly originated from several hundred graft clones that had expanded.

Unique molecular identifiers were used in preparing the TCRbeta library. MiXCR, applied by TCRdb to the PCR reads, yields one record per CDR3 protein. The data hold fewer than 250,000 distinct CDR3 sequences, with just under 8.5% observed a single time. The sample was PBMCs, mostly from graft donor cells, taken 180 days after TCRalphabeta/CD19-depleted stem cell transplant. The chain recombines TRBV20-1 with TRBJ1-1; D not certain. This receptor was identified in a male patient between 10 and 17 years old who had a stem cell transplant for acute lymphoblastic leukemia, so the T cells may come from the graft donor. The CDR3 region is CSATQANTEAFF. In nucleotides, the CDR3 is TGCAGTGCTACTCAGGCGAACACTGAAGCTTTCTTT.